The entry below gives a single TCR beta chain sequence along with its context. Trimming at V came to 6 bases and at J to 0 bases, leaving 13 bases not matched to a gene. Germline assignment: CDR1 LNHDA and CDR2 SQIVND (reference sequence). This CDR3 has 17 amino acids. Method: immunoSEQ multiplex PCR; TCRdb's copy keeps in-frame clones and lacks some. The data hold more than 15,000 clones, with more than 60% observed a single time. This record belongs to a study of sequential checkpoint blockade in melanoma. Treatment noted: randomized to nivolumab then ipilimumab (arm A) or the reverse (arm B). This clonotype was obtained from a human donor with melanoma. The rearrangement uses TRBV19 and TRBJ1-1; 7 positions agree with TRBD1. The sample here was CD8+ T cells sorted from blood (inferred from file names), taken from a patient given nivolumab and ipilimumab in sequence. Written as DNA, the CDR3 is TGTGCCAGTAGCCGCGCCCGACAGGGTCCCATGAACACTGAAGCTTTCTTT. The encoded protein is CASSRARQGPMNTEAFF.